Detailed here is one T cell receptor (beta chain). The data were produced by immunoSEQ multiplex PCR, yet TCRdb's version contains in-frame clones alone and is incomplete. Of 60,000 to 75,000 clones listed, approximately 90% are singletons. The CDR3 consists of 15 residues. Per the germline V gene, CDR1 is SEHNR and CDR2 is FQNEAQ (reference sequence). The J segment lost 6 bases and the V segment lost 5 bases, leaving 3 bases of the junction unmatched. This sample is part of a study of technical replicates of blood from a few donors. The clonotype originates from a human donor in good health. Some clones in this sample may be carry-over from other donors' samples. The chain employs TRBV7-9 and TRBJ2-1; TRBD2 agrees at 14 bases. Sequencing was carried out using PBMCs. CDR3 region: CASSEGTSGSNEQFF. The DNA of the CDR3 is TGTGCCAGCAGCGAAGGGACTAGCGGGAGCAATGAGCAGTTCTTC.